This TCR beta chain emerged from a study of shared clonotypes between healthy human individuals. Overall study: Donors, aged 18 to 49, were a couple of women and three men.

Study-level findings and limits: Sorted-subset sequencing, rarefaction showed, was incomplete despite large depth.

The V gene end was trimmed by 0 bases and the J gene end by 6 bases; junction bases not matched to a gene: 3. Germline CDR1 SGHTS, CDR2 YDEGEE. The CDR3 extends over 16 amino acids. On this clone itself: As yet, its antigen is unknown.

The deep-level immunoSEQ assay was used. Around 200 ng DNA, 25,000 to 35,000 T cell genomes, went into each sorted-subset replicate PCR. Repertoires were generated with immunoSEQ multiplex PCR, while TCRdb's copy carries only in-frame clones and drops some. The sample lists roughly 640,000 clones; about 74% were seen once. The source is a woman aged 25 to 45 in good health. Sequencing was performed on memory CD4+ T cells sorted from blood. The subset is: CD45RA-negative fraction. V gene TRBV5-8 combines with J gene TRBJ2-1, with 13 bases identical to TRBD2. DNA for the CDR3: TGTGCCAGCAGCTTGGTACTAGCGGGAGGGCCCAATGAGCAGTTCTTC. Its translation: CASSLVLAGGPNEQFF.